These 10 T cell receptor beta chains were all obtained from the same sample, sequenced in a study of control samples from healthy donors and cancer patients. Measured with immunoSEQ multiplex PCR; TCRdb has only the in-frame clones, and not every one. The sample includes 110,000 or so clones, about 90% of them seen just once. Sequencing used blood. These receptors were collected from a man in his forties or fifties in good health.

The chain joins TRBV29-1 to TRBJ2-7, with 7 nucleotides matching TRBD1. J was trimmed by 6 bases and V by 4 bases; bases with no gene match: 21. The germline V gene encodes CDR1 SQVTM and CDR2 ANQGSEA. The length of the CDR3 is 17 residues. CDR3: CSVAPSQNATGVGEQYF. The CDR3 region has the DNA TGCAGCGTTGCCCCCAGCCAAAACGCAACAGGGGTGGGCGAGCAGTACTTC.

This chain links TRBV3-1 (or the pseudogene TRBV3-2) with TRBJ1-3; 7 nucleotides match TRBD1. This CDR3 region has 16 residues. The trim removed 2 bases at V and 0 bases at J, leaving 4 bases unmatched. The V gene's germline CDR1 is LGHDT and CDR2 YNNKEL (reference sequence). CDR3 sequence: CASSQQGQLSGNTIYF. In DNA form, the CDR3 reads TGTGCCAGCAGCCAACAGGGACAGCTCTCTGGAAACACCATATATTTT.

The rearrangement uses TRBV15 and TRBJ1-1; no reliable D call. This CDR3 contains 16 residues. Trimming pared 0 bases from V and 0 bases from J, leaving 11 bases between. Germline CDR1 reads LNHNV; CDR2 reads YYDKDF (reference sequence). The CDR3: CATSRDFTYLNTEAFF. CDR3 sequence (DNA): TGTGCCACCAGCAGAGATTTTACGTACTTGAACACTGAAGCTTTCTTT.

CDR3 in amino acids: CASSLGQGLEQPQHF. The CDR3, as DNA: TGTGCCAGCAGCTTGGGACAGGGGTTGGAACAGCCCCAGCATTTT. The V gene is TRBV5-5, the J gene TRBJ1-5, with 8 nucleotides matching TRBD1. The V segment lost 0 bases and the J segment 7 bases; nucleotides outside the gene matches: 6. The CDR3 is 15 amino acids. Germline V lookup: CDR1 SGHKS, CDR2 YYEKEE (reference sequence).

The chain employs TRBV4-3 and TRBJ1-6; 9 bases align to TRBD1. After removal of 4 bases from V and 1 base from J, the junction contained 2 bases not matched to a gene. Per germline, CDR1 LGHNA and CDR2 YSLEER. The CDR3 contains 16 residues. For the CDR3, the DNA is TGCGCCAGCAGCCGAGACAGGGGGTCCTATAATTCACCCCTCCACTTT. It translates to CASSRDRGSYNSPLHF.

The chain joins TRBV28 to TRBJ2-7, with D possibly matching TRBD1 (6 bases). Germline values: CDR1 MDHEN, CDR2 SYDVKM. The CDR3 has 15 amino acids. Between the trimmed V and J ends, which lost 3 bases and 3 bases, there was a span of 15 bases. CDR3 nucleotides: TGTGCCAGCAGTTTGATCACAGGGAGCATCTACGAGCAGTACTTC. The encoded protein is CASSLITGSIYEQYF.

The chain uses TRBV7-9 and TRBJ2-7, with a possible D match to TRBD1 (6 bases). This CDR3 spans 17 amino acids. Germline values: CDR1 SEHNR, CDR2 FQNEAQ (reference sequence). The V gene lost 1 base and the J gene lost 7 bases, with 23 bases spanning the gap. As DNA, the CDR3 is TGTGCCAGCAGCTTAGATTCGGCAGGGGCGGTAACTCGTGAGCAGTACTTC. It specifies CASSLDSAGAVTREQYF.

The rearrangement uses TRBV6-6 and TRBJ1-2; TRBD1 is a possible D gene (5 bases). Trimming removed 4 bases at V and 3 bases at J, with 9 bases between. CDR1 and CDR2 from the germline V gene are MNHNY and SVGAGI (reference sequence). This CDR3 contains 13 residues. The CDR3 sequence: CASSSSGYYGYTF. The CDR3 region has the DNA TGTGCCAGCAGTTCATCAGGGTACTATGGCTACACCTTC.

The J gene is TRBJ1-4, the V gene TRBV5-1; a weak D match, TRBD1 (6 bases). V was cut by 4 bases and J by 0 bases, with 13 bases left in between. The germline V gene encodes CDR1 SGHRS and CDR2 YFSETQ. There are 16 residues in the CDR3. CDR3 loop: CASSVQTGSTNEKLFF. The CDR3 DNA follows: TGCGCCAGCAGCGTGCAAACAGGGTCAACTAATGAAAAACTGTTTTTT.

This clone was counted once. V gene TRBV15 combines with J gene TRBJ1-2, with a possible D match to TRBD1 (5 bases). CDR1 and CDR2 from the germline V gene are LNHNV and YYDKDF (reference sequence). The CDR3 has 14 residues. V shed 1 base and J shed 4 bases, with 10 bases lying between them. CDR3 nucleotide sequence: TGTGCCACCAGCAGAGCGCAGGGTTTCTATGGCTACACCTTC. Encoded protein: CATSRAQGFYGYTF.